These T cell receptor beta chains were read from a single sample in a study of CD8+ T cells in alopecia areata. Sequencing used immunoSEQ multiplex PCR; TCRdb keeps in-frame clones, though not all of them. The sample has roughly 200,000 clones; 60% to 70% are singletons. The source material was CD4+ T cells sorted from blood, sampled at week 4, from a patient treated with tofacitinib. Receptor source: a human donor with alopecia areata. Each CDR3 is given with its conserved first and last residue. A D gene is named only where the DNA matches it firmly. Rows may omit the clone size; those that give it use once, few, many or a size class.

cdr3_aa	cdr3_nt	clone_size	j_call	v_call	d_call
CSVEQGAETQYF	TGCAGCGTTGAACAGGGAGCGGAGACCCAGTACTTC	-	TRBJ2-5	TRBV29-1	-
CSVLGRAYEQYF	TGCAGCGTTCTGGGGCGGGCCTACGAGCAGTACTTC	-	TRBJ2-7	TRBV29-1	-
CASSPSGVSTDTQYF	TGTGCCAGTAGCCCTAGCGGGGTAAGCACAGATACGCAGTATTTT	-	TRBJ2-3	TRBV19	TRBD2
CASSLGPSYGYTF	TGTGCCAGCAGCCTCGGACCCAGCTATGGCTACACCTTC	-	TRBJ1-2	TRBV6-1	-
CASSRTGTRSYEQYF	TGTGCCAGCAGTAGGACCGGGACAAGGTCCTACGAGCAGTACTTC	-	TRBJ2-7	TRBV27	-
CASSRRGGETQYF	TGTGCCAGCAGCCGACGGGGAGGGGAGACCCAGTACTTC	-	TRBJ2-5	TRBV28	TRBD2
CSVEEGGGQGSGYTF	TGCAGCGTTGAAGAAGGGGGCGGACAGGGAAGTGGCTACACCTTC	-	TRBJ1-2	TRBV29-1	TRBD1
CASSERADQPQHF	TGTGCCAGCAGTGAAAGAGCGGATCAGCCCCAGCATTTT	-	TRBJ1-5	TRBV27	-
CATSREDRAEPEQYF	TGTGCCACCAGCAGAGAGGACAGGGCGGAACCAGAGCAGTACTTC	-	TRBJ2-7	TRBV15	TRBD1
CASRDRGSPGANVLTF	TGTGCCAGCCGGGACAGGGGATCCCCTGGGGCCAACGTCCTGACTTTC	-	TRBJ2-6	TRBV25-1	TRBD1
CASSSWPGGYEQYF	TGTGCCAGCAGCTCCTGGCCTGGGGGGTACGAGCAGTACTTC	-	TRBJ2-7	TRBV5-6	-
CASSFDSYNEQFF	TGTGCCAGCAGCTTTGACAGCTACAATGAGCAGTTCTTC	-	TRBJ2-1	TRBV7-2	-
CSAPKGSGNEQFF	TGCAGCGCCCCGAAGGGGTCGGGCAATGAGCAGTTCTTC	-	TRBJ2-1	TRBV29-1	-
CASSGGTSGVETQYF	TGTGCCAGCAGTGGTGGGACTAGCGGGGTGGAGACCCAGTACTTC	-	TRBJ2-5	TRBV6-1	TRBD2
CAWSVRRRGREQYF	TGTGCCTGGAGTGTACGAAGGCGGGGGCGCGAGCAGTACTTC	-	TRBJ2-7	TRBV30	-
CAISESGLAEAGELFF	TGTGCCATCAGTGAGTCGGGCCTAGCAGAGGCCGGGGAGCTGTTTTTT	few	TRBJ2-2	TRBV10-3	-
CSVEDPAGGDGYTF	TGCAGCGTTGAAGATCCGGCAGGGGGCGATGGCTACACCTTC	once	TRBJ1-2	TRBV29-1	TRBD1
CASSQASARTGNTIYF	TGTGCCAGCAGCCAAGCGTCGGCACGCACCGGAAACACCATATATTTT	-	TRBJ1-3	TRBV14	-
CASSPTGEETEAFF	TGCGCCAGCAGCCCAACAGGGGAGGAAACTGAAGCTTTCTTT	-	TRBJ1-1	TRBV5-1	TRBD1
CASARGGPAEAFF	TGTGCCAGCGCTCGCGGGGGGCCGGCTGAAGCTTTCTTT	-	TRBJ1-1	TRBV6-5	-
CASSLSGRGGETQYF	TGCGCCAGCAGCTTGTCAGGCAGGGGAGGCGAGACCCAGTACTTC	few	TRBJ2-5	TRBV5-1	-
CSSQTVRGYTF	TGCAGCTCACAGACAGTGAGGGGCTACACCTTC	-	TRBJ1-2	TRBV29-1	-
CASSLGPGPSYEQYF	TGCGCCAGCAGCTTGGGTCCGGGACCCTCCTACGAGCAGTACTTC	-	TRBJ2-7	TRBV5-1	-
CASSDRGSGQPQHF	TGTGCCAGCAGTGACAGGGGATCTGGTCAGCCCCAGCATTTT	-	TRBJ1-5	TRBV2	-
CASSQQGADTEAFF	TGCGCCAGCAGCCAACAGGGGGCCGACACTGAAGCTTTCTTT	once	TRBJ1-1	TRBV4-1	TRBD1
CASSETGHGNIQYF	TGTGCCAGCAGTGAAACGGGACACGGGAACATTCAGTACTTC	few	TRBJ2-4	TRBV25-1	-
CASSRRVTATNEKLFF	TGTGCCAGCAGCCGCAGGGTTACCGCAACTAATGAAAAACTGTTTTTT	-	TRBJ1-4	TRBV2	-
CASSFGDSYEQYF	TGTGCCAGCAGCTTTGGGGACTCCTACGAGCAGTACTTC	-	TRBJ2-7	TRBV5-6	-
CASSLGSRNTEAFF	TGTGCCAGCAGCTTGGGAAGTAGGAACACTGAAGCTTTCTTT	-	TRBJ1-1	TRBV5-6	-
CASSSQGTDTQYF	TGTGCCAGCAGTTCACAGGGCACAGATACGCAGTATTTT	-	TRBJ2-3	TRBV6-5	-
CASSEALRFGSPLHF	-	-	TRBJ1-6	TRBV6-1	-
CASRERTGVVSGYTF	TGTGCCAGCAGAGAACGCACAGGGGTGGTTTCTGGCTACACCTTC	-	TRBJ1-2	TRBV2	TRBD1
CASSRGTGELFF	TGTGCCAGCAGCCGAGGAACCGGGGAGCTGTTTTTT	-	TRBJ2-2	TRBV5-4	-
CAWSRSGTGNSPLHF	TGTGCCTGGAGTCGCTCAGGGACAGGCAATTCACCCCTCCACTTT	few	TRBJ1-6	TRBV30	TRBD1
CASSGQPGQGPYEQYF	TGCGCCAGCAGCGGTCAACCGGGACAGGGGCCCTACGAGCAGTACTTC	-	TRBJ2-7	TRBV5-1	TRBD1
CASSLDMGTYEQYF	TGTGCCAGCAGCTTAGATATGGGAACCTACGAGCAGTACTTC	-	TRBJ2-7	TRBV7-2	-
CAISGGGSAKNIQYF	TGTGCCATCAGTGGGGGGGGCTCAGCCAAAAACATTCAGTACTTC	few	TRBJ2-4	TRBV10-3	-
CASSSGLAFEETQYF	TGTGCCAGCAGCTCTGGACTAGCGTTTGAGGAGACCCAGTACTTC	few	TRBJ2-5	TRBV11-2	TRBD2
CASSQDRDTPYEQYF	TGTGCCAGCAGCCAAGATCGGGACACCCCCTACGAGCAGTACTTC	-	TRBJ2-7	TRBV4-2	-
CASSVAAGSKETQYF	TGTGCCAGCAGCGTAGCGGCGGGGAGCAAAGAGACCCAGTACTTC	-	TRBJ2-5	TRBV9	-
CASSELGQGEETQYF	TGTGCCAGCAGTGAACTGGGACAGGGGGAAGAGACCCAGTACTTC	-	TRBJ2-5	TRBV6-1	TRBD1
CASSFRRGLAGEADTQYF	TGTGCCAGCAGCTTTCGACGCGGACTAGCGGGGGAAGCAGATACGCAGTATTTT	-	TRBJ2-3	TRBV11-2	TRBD2
CASLGLGVRNEQFF	TGTGCCAGCCTAGGTTTGGGCGTAAGGAATGAGCAGTTCTTC	-	TRBJ2-1	TRBV2	-
CASSLSGETQYF	TGTGCCAGCAGCTTATCGGGGGAGACCCAGTACTTC	once	TRBJ2-5	TRBV7-2	-
CAWSPGGHGYTF	TGTGCCTGGAGTCCTGGGGGTCATGGCTACACCTTC	-	TRBJ1-2	TRBV30	-
CSVGWDREDGYTF	TGCAGCGTTGGATGGGACAGGGAGGATGGCTACACCTTC	-	TRBJ1-2	TRBV29-1	TRBD1
CASSGLLTGELFF	TGTGCCAGCAGCGGCCTACTAACCGGGGAGCTGTTTTTT	-	TRBJ2-2	TRBV9	-
CAWTGRTAEYYGYTF	TGTGCCTGGACGGGACGGACAGCCGAATATTATGGCTACACCTTC	-	TRBJ1-2	TRBV30	-
CASSLERGSTDTQYF	TGCGCCAGCAGCTTGGAGCGGGGTAGCACAGATACGCAGTATTTT	-	TRBJ2-3	TRBV5-1	TRBD2